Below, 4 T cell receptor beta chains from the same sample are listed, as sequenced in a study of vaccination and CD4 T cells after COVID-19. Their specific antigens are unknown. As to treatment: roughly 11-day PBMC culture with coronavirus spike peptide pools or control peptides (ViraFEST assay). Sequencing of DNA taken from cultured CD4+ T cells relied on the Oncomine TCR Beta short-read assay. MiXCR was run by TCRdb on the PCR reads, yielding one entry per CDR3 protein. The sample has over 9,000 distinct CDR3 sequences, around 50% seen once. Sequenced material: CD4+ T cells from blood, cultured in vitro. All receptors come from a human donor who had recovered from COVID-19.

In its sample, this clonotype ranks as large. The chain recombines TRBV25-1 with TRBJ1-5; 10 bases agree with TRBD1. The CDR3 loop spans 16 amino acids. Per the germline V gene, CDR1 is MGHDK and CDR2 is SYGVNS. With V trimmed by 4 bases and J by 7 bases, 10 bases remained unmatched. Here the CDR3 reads CASSGRGTGVGQPQHF. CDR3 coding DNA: TGTGCCAGCAGTGGCAGGGGGACAGGGGTAGGGCAGCCCCAGCATTTT.

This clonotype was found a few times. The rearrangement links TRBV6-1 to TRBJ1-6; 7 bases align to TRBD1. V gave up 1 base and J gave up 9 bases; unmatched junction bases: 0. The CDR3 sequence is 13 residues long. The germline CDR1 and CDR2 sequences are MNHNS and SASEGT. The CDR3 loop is CASSEGDSSPLHF. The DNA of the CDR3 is TGTGCCAGCAGTGAAGGGGACAGTTCACCCCTCCACTTT.

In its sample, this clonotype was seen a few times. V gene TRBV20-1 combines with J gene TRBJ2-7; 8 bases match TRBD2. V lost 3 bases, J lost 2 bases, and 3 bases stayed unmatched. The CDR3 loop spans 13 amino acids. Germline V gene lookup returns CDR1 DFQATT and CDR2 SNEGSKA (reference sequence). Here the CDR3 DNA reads TGCAGTGCTAGGACTAGCGATACCTACGAGCAGTACTTC. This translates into CSARTSDTYEQYF.

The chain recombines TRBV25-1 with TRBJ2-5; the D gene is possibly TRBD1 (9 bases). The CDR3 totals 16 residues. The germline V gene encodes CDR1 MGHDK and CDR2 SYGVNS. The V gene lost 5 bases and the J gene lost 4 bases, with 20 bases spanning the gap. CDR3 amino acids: CASSHSGTGKRETQYF. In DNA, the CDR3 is TGTGCCAGCAGTCATAGCGGGACAGGGAAGAGAGAGACCCAGTACTTC.